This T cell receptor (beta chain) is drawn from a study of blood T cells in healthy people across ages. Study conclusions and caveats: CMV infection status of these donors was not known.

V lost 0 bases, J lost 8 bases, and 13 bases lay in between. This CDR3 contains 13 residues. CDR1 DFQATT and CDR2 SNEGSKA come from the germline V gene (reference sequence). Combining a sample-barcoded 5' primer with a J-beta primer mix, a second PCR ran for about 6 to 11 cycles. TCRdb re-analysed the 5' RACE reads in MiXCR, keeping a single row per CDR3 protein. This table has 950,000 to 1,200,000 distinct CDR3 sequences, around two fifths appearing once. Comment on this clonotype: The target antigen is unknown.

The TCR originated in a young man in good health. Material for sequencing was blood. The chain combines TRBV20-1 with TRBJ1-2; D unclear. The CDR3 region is CSARDQAAKGYTF. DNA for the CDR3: TGCAGTGCTAGAGATCAGGCAGCTAAAGGCTACACCTTC.